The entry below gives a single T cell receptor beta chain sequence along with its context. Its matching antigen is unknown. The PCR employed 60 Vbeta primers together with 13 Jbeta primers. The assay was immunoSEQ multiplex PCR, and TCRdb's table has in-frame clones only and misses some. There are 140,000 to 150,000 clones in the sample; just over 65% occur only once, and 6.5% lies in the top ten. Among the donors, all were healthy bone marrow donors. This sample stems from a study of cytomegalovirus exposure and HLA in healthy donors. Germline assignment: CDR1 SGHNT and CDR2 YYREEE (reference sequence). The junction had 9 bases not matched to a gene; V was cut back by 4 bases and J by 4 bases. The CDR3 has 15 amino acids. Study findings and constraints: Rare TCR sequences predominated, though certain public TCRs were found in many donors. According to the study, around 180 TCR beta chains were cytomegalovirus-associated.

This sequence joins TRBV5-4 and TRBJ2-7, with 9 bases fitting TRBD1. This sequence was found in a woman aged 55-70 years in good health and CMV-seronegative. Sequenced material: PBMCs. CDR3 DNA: TGTGCCAGCAGCCTACCGGGACAGGGTGATTACGAGCAGTACTTC. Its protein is CASSLPGQGDYEQYF.